Following are 12 T cell receptor beta chains from one sample sequenced in a study of blood T cell repertoires in COVID-19. Repertoires were generated with immunoSEQ multiplex PCR, while TCRdb's copy carries only in-frame clones and drops some. Found here are hundreds of thousands of clones, more than 70% of them singletons; the top ten hold approximately 6.2%. Source material: peripheral blood. The origin of the receptors is a woman older than 75 with COVID-19, enrolled during active disease.

The chain couples TRBV30 to TRBJ2-3, with a tentative D call TRBD2 (6 bases). The CDR3 runs to 16 residues. V lost 8 bases, J lost 2 bases, and 23 bases lay in between. Germline-derived CDR1 and CDR2 are GTSNPN and SVGIG (reference sequence). The CDR3 coding sequence is TGTGCCCTCCAGGCCGGACACCGGGACTTCACAGATACGCAGTATTTT. Protein product: CALQAGHRDFTDTQYF.

This clone has a handful of counts. The chain joins TRBV6-5 to TRBJ1-6, with a possible D match to TRBD1 (6 bases). Germline V gives CDR1 MNHEY, CDR2 SVGAGI. This CDR3 spans 14 amino acids. Trimming took off 2 bases at V and 8 bases at J, with 10 bases between the two ends. CDR3 nucleotides: TGTGCCAGCAGTTACAGGGGGTTCCATTCACCCCTCCACTTT. Its protein is CASSYRGFHSPLHF.

This clone was detected a few times. The chain employs TRBV28 and TRBJ2-4, with 7 bases fitting TRBD2. CDR1 and CDR2 from the germline V gene are MDHEN and SYDVKM. The CDR3 consists of 16 residues. Germline trimming cut 4 bases from V and 1 base from J; bases unmatched to any gene: 7. The CDR3 sequence is CASSSPGEGAKNIQYF. Written as DNA, the CDR3 is TGTGCCAGCAGTTCCCCCGGGGAGGGGGCCAAAAACATTCAGTACTTC. The full variable domain, rest sourced from reference TRBV28 and TRBJ2-4, is DVKVTQSSRYLVKRTGEKVFLECVQDMDHENMFWYRQDPGLGLRLIYFSYDVKMKEKGDIPEGYSVSREKKERFSLILESASTNQTSMYLCASSSPGEGAKNIQYFGAGTRLSVL.

Here the CDR3 DNA reads TGTGCCAGCAGACGGACAGGGGGCTTGCGCTACGAGCAGTACGTC. This encodes CASRRTGGLRYEQYV. The chain combines TRBV28 with TRBJ2-7; 11 nucleotides match TRBD1. The CDR3 sequence is 15 residues long. After removal of 6 bases from V and 3 bases from J, the junction contained 7 bases not matched to a gene. CDR1 and CDR2 from the germline V gene are MDHEN and SYDVKM.

The chain links TRBV5-4 to TRBJ2-7, with D possibly TRBD1 on 6 matching bases. The CDR3 loop spans 12 amino acids. Germline CDR1 SGHNT, CDR2 YYREEE (reference sequence). The V gene lost 2 bases and the J gene lost 3 bases, with 6 bases spanning the gap. CDR3 amino acids: CASSLQGYEQYF. The DNA of the CDR3 is TGTGCCAGCAGCTTACAGGGCTACGAGCAGTACTTC.

The rearrangement joins TRBV20-1 to TRBJ2-7; 9 nucleotides align to TRBD1. CDR3 size: 12 residues. Germline-derived CDR1 and CDR2 are DFQATT and SNEGSKA (reference sequence). After removal of 3 bases from V and 6 bases from J, the junction contained 3 bases not matched to a gene. CDR3 loop: CSASTGGSEQYV. DNA of the CDR3: TGCAGTGCTAGTACAGGGGGCTCCGAGCAGTACGTC.

The rearrangement links TRBV28 to TRBJ1-2, with TRBD1 identical over 7 bases. The V and J ends lost 6 bases and 4 bases, in that order; junction bases with no gene match: 2. In germline, CDR1 is MDHEN, CDR2 SYDVKM. There are 12 residues in the CDR3. The CDR3 coding sequence is TGTGCCAGCAGCCGGGACAGCTATGGCTACACCTTC. It specifies CASSRDSYGYTF.

This clone was seen a handful of times. J is TRBJ1-5 and V is TRBV28; TRBD1 matches 8 bases. CDR3 length: 15 amino acids. Germline V gene lookup returns CDR1 MDHEN and CDR2 SYDVKM. J gave up 5 bases and V 4 bases, and 7 bases lay outside the gene matches. CDR3 DNA sequence: TGTGCCAGCAGTTCACCCGGACAGGGCTATCAGCCCCAGCATTTT. Its protein product is CASSSPGQGYQPQHF.

V and J are TRBV7-9 and TRBJ1-1; 7 positions match TRBD1. The CDR3 is made up of 16 amino acids. The germline V gene encodes CDR1 SEHNR and CDR2 FQNEAQ (reference sequence). J gave up 0 bases and V 1 base, and 5 bases lay outside the gene matches. Here the CDR3 reads CASSLEQGGMNTEAFF. CDR3 DNA: TGTGCCAGCAGCTTAGAGCAGGGGGGCATGAACACTGAAGCTTTCTTT.

The chain carries TRBV7-9 and TRBJ1-1, with a weak D call TRBD1 (6 bases). The germline V gene has CDR1 SEHNR and CDR2 FQNEAQ (reference sequence). Trimming took 4 bases from V and 1 from J, leaving 13 bases between them. CDR3 length: 15 residues. The CDR3 bases are TGTGCCAGCAGCTCAACAGGGATAACGAACACTGAAGCTTTCTTT. The encoded protein is CASSSTGITNTEAFF.

This chain uses TRBV6-2 or TRBV6-3 with TRBJ1-2; D gene ambiguous. CDR1 is MNHEY, CDR2 SVGEGT, per germline. V was trimmed by 6 bases and J by 3 bases, leaving 11 bases between them. The CDR3 is 13 residues long. CDR3 coding DNA: TGTGCCAGCAGCCCCGACGGGGACTATGGCTACACCTTC. Translated, it gives CASSPDGDYGYTF.

This clone was seen a single time. V is TRBV12-3 or TRBV12-4 and J is TRBJ2-1, with unresolved D. CDR3 length: 13 amino acids. V gave up 4 bases and J gave up 7 bases, with 11 bases separating them. The CDR3, as DNA: TGTGCCAGCAGTTCCCAAACGAGAAATGAGCAGTTCTTC. Translation gives CASSSQTRNEQFF.